This is a list of T cell receptor beta chains from one sample in a study of cytomegalovirus exposure and HLA in healthy donors. Some clones are missing from TCRdb's copy, which holds only in-frame ones; the method was immunoSEQ multiplex PCR. The sample has fewer than 150,000 clones; 60% to 85% are singletons. Sample: PBMCs. Receptors originate from a middle-aged man in good health and CMV-seropositive. Both conserved end residues are part of each CDR3. The D gene is left open where the match is weak. The size entry is marked missing in some rows and otherwise reads once, few, many or a size class.

>.|TRBJ2-3|TRBV10-1|.
CASSSPSARGDTQYF
TGCGCCAGCAGTTCCCCTAGCGCCCGCGGGGATACGCAGTATTTT
>.|TRBJ2-1|TRBV19|TRBD1
CASSPDRGIYNEQFF
TGTGCCAGTAGCCCGGACAGGGGGATCTACAATGAGCAGTTCTTC
>.|TRBJ2-7|TRBV6-5|TRBD1
CASRAGQGIYEQYF
TGTGCCAGCAGGGCGGGACAGGGGATATACGAGCAGTACTTC
>.|TRBJ1-3|TRBV7-9|TRBD1
CASSLLTGASSGNTIYF
TGTGCCAGCAGCTTATTAACAGGGGCCTCCTCTGGAAACACCATATATTTT
>.|TRBJ2-3|TRBV4-3|TRBD1
CASSKQGRTDTQYF
TGCGCCAGCAGCAAACAGGGGCGCACAGATACGCAGTATTTT
>.|TRBJ2-7|TRBV7-6|.
CASSLPPQGDYEQYF
TGTGCCAGCAGCTTACCTCCCCAGGGCGACTACGAGCAGTACTTC
>few|TRBJ2-7|TRBV18|TRBD2
CASSPPGLAGASYEQYF
TGTGCCAGCTCACCACCGGGACTAGCGGGGGCGTCCTACGAGCAGTACTTC
>.|TRBJ1-2|TRBV7-9|.
CASIHEGGANYGYTF
TGTGCCAGCATCCACGAGGGAGGGGCTAACTATGGCTACACCTTC
>.|TRBJ2-7|TRBV4-3|.
CASSLHRQALGYEQYF
TGCGCCAGCAGCCTCCATCGACAGGCTCTGGGCTACGAGCAGTACTTC
>.|TRBJ1-5|TRBV19|.
CASSISMGALSNQPQHF
TGTGCCAGTAGTATCTCGATGGGAGCACTTAGCAATCAGCCCCAGCATTTT
>few|TRBJ2-3|TRBV10-3|TRBD1
CAISALGTGGRADTQYF
TGTGCCATCAGTGCGCTCGGGACAGGGGGCCGGGCAGATACGCAGTATTTT
>few|TRBJ2-1|TRBV5-1|TRBD1
CASSPVLDTGTAYNEQFF
TGCGCCAGCAGTCCTGTCCTTGACACCGGGACAGCTTACAATGAGCAGTTCTTC
>once|TRBJ2-1|TRBV5-1|.
CASSVASTYSYNEQFF
TGCGCCAGCAGCGTGGCTTCTACTTACTCCTACAATGAGCAGTTCTTC
>.|TRBJ1-3|TRBV7-9|.
CASSSVAGEYTIYF
TGTGCCAGCAGTTCGGTGGCAGGGGAATACACCATATATTTT
>.|TRBJ2-7|TRBV7-9|TRBD1
CASSLPGGYEQYF
TGTGCCAGCAGCTTACCAGGGGGCTACGAGCAGTACTTC
>.|TRBJ2-7|TRBV7-2|TRBD2
CASSFSRGGYEQYF
TGTGCCAGCAGCTTTAGTCGGGGGGGTTACGAGCAGTACTTC
>.|TRBJ1-2|TRBV30|.
CAWSRLQNYGYTF
TGTGCCTGGAGTAGGTTACAGAACTATGGCTACACCTTC
>.|TRBJ2-3|TRBV19|.
CASSPGLTDTQYF
TGTGCCAGTAGCCCAGGGTTAACAGATACGCAGTATTTT
>.|TRBJ2-1|TRBV19|TRBD1
CASSRDRGSAYNEQFF
TGTGCCAGTAGCCGTGACAGGGGGTCGGCTTACAATGAGCAGTTCTTC
>.|TRBJ2-5|TRBV5-4|.
CASSLGVQETQYF
TGTGCCAGCAGCTTGGGCGTCCAAGAGACCCAGTACTTC
>.|TRBJ2-1|TRBV4-2|TRBD2
CASSQPLGLAEQFF
TGTGCCAGCAGCCAACCCTTGGGACTAGCCGAGCAGTTCTTC
>.|TRBJ2-2|TRBV5-1|.
CASRISGGLNTGELFF
TGCGCCAGCAGAATCTCAGGAGGATTGAACACCGGGGAGCTGTTTTTT
>.|TRBJ1-5|TRBV19|TRBD1
CASLDRGGQPQHF
TGTGCCAGTCTCGACAGGGGAGGTCAGCCCCAGCATTTT
>.|TRBJ2-7|TRBV19|TRBD1
CASSNLRGTGGEQYF
TGTGCCAGTAGTAACCTACGGGGGACAGGAGGGGAGCAGTACTTC
>.|TRBJ1-1|TRBV7-9|TRBD1
CASSPHGGGGNTEAFF
TGTGCCAGCAGCCCCCACGGAGGGGGCGGAAACACTGAAGCTTTCTTT
>.|TRBJ1-6|TRBV2|.
CASNFRTLASYNSPLHF
TGTGCCAGCAATTTTAGGACCCTAGCCTCCTATAATTCACCCCTCCACTTT
>.|TRBJ1-2|TRBV6-5|TRBD1
CASSYQVSTGRGYTF
TGTGCCAGCAGTTACCAAGTATCGACAGGGAGAGGCTACACCTTC
>.|TRBJ2-7|TRBV4-1|TRBD2
CASSQAASGSVYEQYF
TGCGCCAGCAGCCAAGCGGCTAGCGGGAGCGTATACGAGCAGTACTTC
>.|TRBJ1-2|TRBV4-3|.
CASSQRAYGYTF
TGCGCCAGCAGCCAGCGCGCCTATGGCTACACCTTC
>.|TRBJ1-1|TRBV6-1|.
CASPLIQGTEAFF
TGTGCCAGCCCTTTAATCCAGGGGACTGAAGCTTTCTTT
>.|TRBJ2-5|TRBV5-4|.
CASSLSSSQGTQYF
TGTGCCAGCAGCTTGTCATCTTCACAGGGGACCCAGTACTTC
>.|TRBJ1-2|TRBV9|.
CASKRGGSKEGYTF
TGTGCCAGCAAGAGGGGGGGATCGAAAGAAGGCTACACCTTC
>.|TRBJ2-3|TRBV15|.
CATGNRGGRKTDTQYF
TGTGCCACAGGAAATCGAGGGGGACGGAAAACAGATACGCAGTATTTT
>few|TRBJ2-5|TRBV5-6|TRBD2
CASSPPTSGKETQYF
TGTGCCAGCAGCCCTCCGACTAGCGGGAAAGAGACCCAGTACTTC
>.|TRBJ2-7|TRBV6-6|TRBD2
CASSYSGGSRDEQYF
TGTGCCAGCAGTTACTCGGGAGGGAGCCGCGACGAGCAGTACTTC
>once|TRBJ2-3|TRBV7-2|.
CASSLAVISHTQYF
TGTGCCAGCAGCTTAGCGGTCATTAGTCATACGCAATATTTT
>once|TRBJ1-2|TRBV6-5|.
CASSNPPANYGYTF
TGTGCCAGCAGTAATCCCCCCGCTAACTATGGCTACACCTTC
>.|TRBJ2-5|TRBV19|TRBD2
CASSPSGEPTGTQYF
TGTGCCAGTAGCCCGAGCGGGGAACCCACAGGAACCCAGTACTTC
>.|TRBJ2-7|TRBV19|.
CASSMGSGVYEQYF
TGTGCCAGTAGTATGGGAAGCGGAGTTTACGAGCAGTACTTC
>.|TRBJ1-1|TRBV7-9|TRBD1
CASSETGGTEAFF
TGTGCCAGCAGCGAGACAGGGGGCACTGAAGCTTTCTTT
>few|TRBJ2-7|TRBV18|.
CASSPAGRSSYEQYF
TGTGCCAGCTCACCTGCGGGACGGAGTTCCTACGAGCAGTACTTC
>.|TRBJ2-2|TRBV7-2|.
CASSPNRGWRRNTGELFF
TGTGCCAGCAGCCCCAATAGGGGGTGGCGGCGGAACACCGGGGAGCTGTTTTTT
>.|TRBJ2-4|TRBV10-3|TRBD2
CAISEFDLAGGAKNIQYF
TGTGCCATCAGTGAGTTCGATCTAGCGGGAGGCGCCAAAAACATTCAGTACTTC